The text below deals with one TCR beta chain. Its antigen is still unknown. CD8 cells classed as naive were CD45RO-negative and positively selected for CCR7, excluding terminally differentiated effector memory CD45RA+ cells. These data belong to a study of shared clonotypes between healthy human individuals. A deep-level run was used for the assay. Replicate PCRs from sorted subsets contained roughly 190 ng DNA, which is some 32,000 T cell genomes. The table came from immunoSEQ multiplex PCR; TCRdb's copy has only in-frame clones and leaves some out. The sample includes about 580,000 clones, more than 95% of them seen just once. The CDR3 sequence is 15 residues long. After removal of 0 bases from V and 5 bases from J, the junction contained 6 bases not matched to a gene. CDR1 and CDR2 from the germline V gene are SGDLS and YYNGEE. Study findings and constraints: When naive CD4 clonotypes were compared across a handful of donors, 4% to 6.5% were shared. Clonotypes shared by all four donors outscored non-shared clonotypes in generation probability.

The sequence came from a man aged 25-45 years in good health. This rearrangement joins TRBV9 to TRBJ1-1; 8 bases agree with TRBD1. The sample taken for sequencing was naive CD8+ T cells sorted from blood. CDR3 residues: CASSVAQGDRTEAFF. CDR3 nucleotide sequence: TGTGCCAGCAGCGTAGCACAGGGGGATAGGACTGAAGCTTTCTTT. Looking up the rest from reference TRBV9 and TRBJ1-1 gives the full variable domain: DSGVTQTPKHLITATGQRVTLRCSPRSGDLSVYWYQQSLDQGLQFLIQYYNGEERAKGNILERFSAQQFPDLHSELNLSSLELGDSALYFCASSVAQGDRTEAFFGQGTRLTVV.